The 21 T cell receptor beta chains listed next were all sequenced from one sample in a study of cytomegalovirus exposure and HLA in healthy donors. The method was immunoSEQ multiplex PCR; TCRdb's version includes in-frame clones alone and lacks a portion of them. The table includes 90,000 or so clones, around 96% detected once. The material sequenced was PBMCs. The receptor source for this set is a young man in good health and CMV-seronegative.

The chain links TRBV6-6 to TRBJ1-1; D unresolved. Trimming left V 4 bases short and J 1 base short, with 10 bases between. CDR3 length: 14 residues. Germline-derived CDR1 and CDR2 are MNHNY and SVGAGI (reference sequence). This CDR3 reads CASSFRGSNTEAFF. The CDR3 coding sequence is TGTGCCAGCAGTTTTAGAGGATCGAACACTGAAGCTTTCTTT.

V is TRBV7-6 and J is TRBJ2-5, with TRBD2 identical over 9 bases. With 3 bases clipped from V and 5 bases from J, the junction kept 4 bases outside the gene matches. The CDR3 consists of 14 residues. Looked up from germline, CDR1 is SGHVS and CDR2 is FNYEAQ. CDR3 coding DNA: TGTGCCAGCAGCTTTAGCGGGAGTTACGAGACCCAGTACTTC. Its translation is CASSFSGSYETQYF.

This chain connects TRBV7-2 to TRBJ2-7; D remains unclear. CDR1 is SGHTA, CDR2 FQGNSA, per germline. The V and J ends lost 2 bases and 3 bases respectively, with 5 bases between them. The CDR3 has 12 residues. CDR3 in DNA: TGTGCCAGCAGCTTAAGCCACTACGAGCAGTACGTC. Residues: CASSLSHYEQYV.

CDR3: CASRARGGAHPEAFF. CDR3 DNA: TGTGCCAGCAGAGCCCGGGGGGGGGCGCATCCTGAAGCTTTCTTT. This sequence joins TRBV27 and TRBJ1-1; TRBD1 might be the D (6 bases). The CDR3 spans 15 residues. Germline-derived CDR1 and CDR2 are MNHEY and SMNVEV (reference sequence). V shed 6 bases and J shed 6 bases, with 20 bases lying between them.

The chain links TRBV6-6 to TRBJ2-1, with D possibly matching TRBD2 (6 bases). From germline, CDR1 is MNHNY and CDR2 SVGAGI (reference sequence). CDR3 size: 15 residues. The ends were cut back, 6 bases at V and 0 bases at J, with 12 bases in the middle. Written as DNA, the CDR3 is TGTGCCAGCAGAGGAACGGGAGTCTCCTACAATGAGCAGTTCTTC. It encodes CASRGTGVSYNEQFF.

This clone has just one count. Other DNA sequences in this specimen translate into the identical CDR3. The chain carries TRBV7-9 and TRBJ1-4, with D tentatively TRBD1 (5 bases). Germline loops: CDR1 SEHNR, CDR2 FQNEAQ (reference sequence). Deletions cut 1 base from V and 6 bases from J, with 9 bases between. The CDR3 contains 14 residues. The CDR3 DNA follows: TGTGCCAGCAGCTTAGTTGGGGCTGATGAAAAACTGTTTTTT. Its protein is CASSLVGADEKLFF.

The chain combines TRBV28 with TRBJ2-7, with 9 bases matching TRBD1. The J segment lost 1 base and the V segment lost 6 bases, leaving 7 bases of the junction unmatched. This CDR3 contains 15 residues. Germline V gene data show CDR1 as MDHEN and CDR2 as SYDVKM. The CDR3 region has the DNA TGTGCCAGCAGCCTAGGAGGGACAGGGTCCTACGAGCAGTACTTC. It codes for CASSLGGTGSYEQYF.

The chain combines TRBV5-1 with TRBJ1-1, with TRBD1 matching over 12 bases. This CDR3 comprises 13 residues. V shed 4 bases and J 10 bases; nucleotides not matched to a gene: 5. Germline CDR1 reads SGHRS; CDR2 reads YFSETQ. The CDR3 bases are TGCGCCAGCAGCCAGGGACAGGGGGCGAGAGCTTTCTTT. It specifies CASSQGQGARAFF. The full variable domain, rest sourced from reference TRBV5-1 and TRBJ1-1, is KAGVTQTPRYLIKTRGQQVTLSCSPISGHRSVSWYQQTPGQGLQFLFEYFSETQRNKGNFPGRFSGRQFSNSRSEMNVSTLELGDSALYLCASSQGQGARAFFGQGTRLTVV.

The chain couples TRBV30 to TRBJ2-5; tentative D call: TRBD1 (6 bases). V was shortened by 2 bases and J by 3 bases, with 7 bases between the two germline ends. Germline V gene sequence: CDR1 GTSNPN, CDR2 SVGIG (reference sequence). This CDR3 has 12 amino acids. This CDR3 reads CAWSNREETQYF. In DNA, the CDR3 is TGTGCCTGGAGTAACAGGGAAGAGACCCAGTACTTC.

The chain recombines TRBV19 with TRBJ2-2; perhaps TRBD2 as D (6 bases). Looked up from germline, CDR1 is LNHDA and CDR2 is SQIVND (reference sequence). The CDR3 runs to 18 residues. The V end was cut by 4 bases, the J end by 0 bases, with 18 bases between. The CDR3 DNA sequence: TGTGCCAGTAGTACCCCTCGGGACTGGAACCCGAACACCGGGGAGCTGTTTTTT. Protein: CASSTPRDWNPNTGELFF.

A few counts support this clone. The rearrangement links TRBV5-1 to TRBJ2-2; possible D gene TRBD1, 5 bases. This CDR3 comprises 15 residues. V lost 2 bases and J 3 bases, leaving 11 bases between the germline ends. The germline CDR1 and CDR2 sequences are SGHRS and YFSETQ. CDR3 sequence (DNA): TGCGCCAGCAGCTTTTTCCAGGGCGACACCGGGGAGCTGTTTTTT. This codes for CASSFFQGDTGELFF. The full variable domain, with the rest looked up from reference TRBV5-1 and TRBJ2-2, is KAGVTQTPRYLIKTRGQQVTLSCSPISGHRSVSWYQQTPGQGLQFLFEYFSETQRNKGNFPGRFSGRQFSNSRSEMNVSTLELGDSALYLCASSFFQGDTGELFFGEGSRLTVL.

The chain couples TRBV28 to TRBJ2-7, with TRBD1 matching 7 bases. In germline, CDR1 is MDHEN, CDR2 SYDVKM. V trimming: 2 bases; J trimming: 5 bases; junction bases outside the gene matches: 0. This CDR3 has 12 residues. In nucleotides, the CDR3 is TGTGCCAGCAGTTTAACAGGGGACGAGCAGTACTTC. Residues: CASSLTGDEQYF.

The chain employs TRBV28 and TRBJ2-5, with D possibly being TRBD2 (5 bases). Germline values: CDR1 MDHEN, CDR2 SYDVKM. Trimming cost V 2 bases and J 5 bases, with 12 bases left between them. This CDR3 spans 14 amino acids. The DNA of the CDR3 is TGTGCCAGCAGTTTAACGGCGGGCGGGGAGACCCAGTACTTC. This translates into CASSLTAGGETQYF. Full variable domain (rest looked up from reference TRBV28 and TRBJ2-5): DVKVTQSSRYLVKRTGEKVFLECVQDMDHENMFWYRQDPGLGLRLIYFSYDVKMKEKGDIPEGYSVSREKKERFSLILESASTNQTSMYLCASSLTAGGETQYFGPGTRLLVL.

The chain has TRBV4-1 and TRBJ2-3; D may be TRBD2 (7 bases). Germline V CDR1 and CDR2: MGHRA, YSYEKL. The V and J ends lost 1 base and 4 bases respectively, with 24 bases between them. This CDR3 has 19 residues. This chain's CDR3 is CASSQGLGSIRGGADTQYF. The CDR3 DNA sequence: TGCGCCAGCAGCCAAGGATTGGGAAGCATTAGGGGGGGCGCAGATACGCAGTATTTT.

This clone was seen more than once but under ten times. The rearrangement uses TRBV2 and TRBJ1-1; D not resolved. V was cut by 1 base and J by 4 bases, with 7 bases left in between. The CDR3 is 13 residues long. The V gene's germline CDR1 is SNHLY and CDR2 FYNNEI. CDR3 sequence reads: CASSEGSGTEAFF. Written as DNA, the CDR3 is TGTGCCAGCAGTGAAGGGTCAGGCACTGAAGCTTTCTTT. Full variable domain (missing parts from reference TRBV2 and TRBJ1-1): EPEVTQTPSHQVTQMGQEVILRCVPISNHLYFYWYRQILGQKVEFLVSFYNNEISEKSEIFDDQFSVERPDGSNFTLKIRSTKLEDSAMYFCASSEGSGTEAFFGQGTRLTVV.

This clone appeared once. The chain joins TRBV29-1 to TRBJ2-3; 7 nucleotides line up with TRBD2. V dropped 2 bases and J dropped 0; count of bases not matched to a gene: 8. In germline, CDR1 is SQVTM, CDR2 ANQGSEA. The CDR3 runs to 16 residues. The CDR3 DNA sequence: TGCAGCGTTGAAAGGGCGGCTAGCGGTAGCACAGATACGCAGTATTTT. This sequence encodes CSVERAASGSTDTQYF.

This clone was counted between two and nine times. CDR3 protein: CASSEMAGGGGYTF. The CDR3 DNA follows: TGTGCCAGCAGTGAAATGGCAGGGGGCGGTGGCTACACCTTC. The chain carries TRBV6-1 and TRBJ1-2; 8 nucleotides agree with TRBD1. CDR1 is MNHNS, CDR2 SASEGT, per germline. V lost 2 bases and J lost 7; bases outside the gene matches: 6. The CDR3 has 14 residues.

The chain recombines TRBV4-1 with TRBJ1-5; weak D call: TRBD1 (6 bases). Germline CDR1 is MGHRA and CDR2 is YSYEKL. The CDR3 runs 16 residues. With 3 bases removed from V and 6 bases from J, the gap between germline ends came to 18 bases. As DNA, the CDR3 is TGCGCCAGCAGCCACGAGGTTTTGGGGGCCGTTCAGCCCCAGCATTTT. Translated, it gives CASSHEVLGAVQPQHF.

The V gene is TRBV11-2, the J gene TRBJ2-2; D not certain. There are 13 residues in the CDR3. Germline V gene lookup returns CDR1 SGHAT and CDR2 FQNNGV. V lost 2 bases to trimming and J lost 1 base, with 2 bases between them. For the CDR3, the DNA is TGTGCCAGCAGCTTACTGAACACCGGGGAGCTGTTTTTT. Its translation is CASSLLNTGELFF.

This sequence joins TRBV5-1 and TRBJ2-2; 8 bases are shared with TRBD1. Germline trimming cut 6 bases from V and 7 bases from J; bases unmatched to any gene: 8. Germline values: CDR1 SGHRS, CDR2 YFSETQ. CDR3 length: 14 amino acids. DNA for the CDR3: TGCGCCAGCACTGGCAGGGGGCCGATCGGGGAGCTGTTTTTT. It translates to CASTGRGPIGELFF.

The CDR3 sequence is CASSENRDQPQHF. The CDR3, as DNA: TGTGCCAGCAGCGAGAACAGGGATCAGCCCCAGCATTTT. This chain joins TRBV7-9 and TRBJ1-5, with a weak D call TRBD1 (6 bases). The CDR3 runs to 13 residues. From germline, CDR1 is SEHNR and CDR2 FQNEAQ (reference sequence). Trimming took off 5 bases at V and 5 bases at J, with 10 bases between the two ends.